These T cell receptor beta chains were read from a single sample in a study of CD39 and CD103 CD8 tumor-infiltrating T cells. TCRdb's copy holds only in-frame clones and misses some; the assay was immunoSEQ multiplex PCR. Counted here are over 15,000 clones, just over 90% occurring once; the ten biggest clones make up 3.5% to 5.5%. Sequences were obtained from CD8+ T cells sorted from blood. These receptors all stem from a human donor with head and neck squamous cell carcinoma. Both conserved end residues are part of each CDR3. The order of the fields is clone size, V gene, J gene, D gene, CDR3 protein, CDR3 DNA. The D gene is left open where the match is weak. Part of the rows lack a size; the others show once, few, many or a class for expanded clones.

>NA|TRBV2|TRBJ1-5|NA
CASSEAYSNQPQHF
TGTGCCAGCAGTGAGGCTTATAGCAATCAGCCCCAGCATTTT
>NA|TRBV6-5|TRBJ2-7|TRBD1
CASSPGTGLEQYF
TGTGCCAGCAGCCCCGGGACAGGGCTCGAGCAGTACTTC
>once|TRBV2|TRBJ2-1|TRBD1
CASGGQGYNEQFF
TGTGCCAGCGGGGGACAGGGCTACAATGAGCAGTTCTTC
>NA|TRBV7-6|TRBJ2-1|NA
CASSLGGVGEQFF
TGTGCCAGCAGCTTAGGGGGGGTGGGTGAGCAGTTCTTC
>NA|TRBV19|TRBJ1-3|NA
CASSHDRTSGNTIYF
TGTGCCAGTAGTCATGACCGGACCTCTGGAAACACCATATATTTT
>NA|TRBV7-8|TRBJ2-2|NA
CASSSGWVSAGELFF
TGTGCCAGCAGCTCCGGTTGGGTCTCGGCCGGGGAGCTGTTTTTT
>NA|TRBV7-9|TRBJ2-5|NA
CASSSATEYQETQYF
TGTGCCAGCAGCTCGGCGACAGAGTACCAAGAGACCCAGTACTTC
>NA|TRBV4-1|TRBJ2-2|NA
CASSRRQDTTGELFF
TGCGCCAGCAGCCGACGACAGGACACCACCGGGGAGCTGTTTTTT
>NA|TRBV4-2|TRBJ1-6|NA
CASSQGTPPLHF
TGTGCCAGCAGCCAAGGGACACCACCCCTCCACTTT
>NA|TRBV5-4|TRBJ2-7|TRBD1
CASSPLPGQGYEQYF
TGTGCCAGCAGCCCCCTGCCGGGACAGGGTTACGAGCAGTACTTC
>NA|TRBV7-2|TRBJ2-1|NA
CASSLGLGGVYNEQFF
TGTGCCAGCAGCCTGGGGTTAGGAGGGGTCTACAATGAGCAGTTCTTC
>NA|TRBV27|TRBJ2-7|NA
CASSFDVSVAEQYF
TGTGCCAGCAGTTTTGATGTGTCGGTGGCCGAGCAGTACTTC
>NA|TRBV7-2|TRBJ1-4|TRBD1
CASSSEGTALEAWEKLFF
TGTGCCAGCAGCTCGGAAGGGACAGCCCTTGAAGCTTGGGAAAAACTGTTTTTT
>NA|TRBV5-1|TRBJ2-1|NA
CASSLEVRSPSYNEQFF
TGCGCCAGCAGCTTGGAGGTGCGGTCCCCCTCCTACAATGAGCAGTTCTTC
>NA|TRBV5-1|TRBJ1-1|NA
CASSLAGPEAFF
TGCGCCAGCAGCTTGGCTGGTCCTGAAGCTTTCTTT
>NA|TRBV6-6|TRBJ1-5|NA
CASSYSGSNQPQHF
TGTGCCAGCAGTTACTCGGGAAGCAATCAGCCCCAGCATTTT
>NA|TRBV6-6|TRBJ1-2|NA
CASSWWGRREDYGYTF
TGTGCCAGCAGTTGGTGGGGCAGGCGGGAGGACTATGGCTACACCTTC
>NA|TRBV5-1|TRBJ2-5|NA
CASSFSSIGVYQETQYF
TGCGCCAGCAGCTTTAGTAGTATTGGCGTGTACCAAGAGACCCAGTACTTC
>NA|TRBV25-1|TRBJ1-1|NA
CASSELGGTEAFF
TGTGCCAGCAGTGAATTGGGGGGGACTGAAGCTTTCTTT
>NA|TRBV27|TRBJ1-2|NA
CASSPRDFYGYTF
TGTGCCAGCAGTCCCAGGGACTTCTATGGCTACACCTTC
>NA|TRBV13|TRBJ1-4|NA
CASTLGGQNNEKLFF
TGTGCCAGCACCCTAGGGGGGCAGAATAATGAAAAACTGTTTTTT
>NA|TRBV5-1|TRBJ2-7|NA
CASSLGWGDPYEQYF
TGCGCCAGCAGCTTGGGTTGGGGGGACCCCTACGAGCAGTACTTC
>NA|TRBV27|TRBJ2-7|TRBD1
CASRSVTGLYEQYF
TGTGCCAGCAGGTCCGTGACAGGGTTATACGAGCAGTACTTC
>NA|TRBV11-2|TRBJ1-1|NA
CASSLEWTSNTEAFF
TGTGCCAGCAGCTTAGAATGGACCTCGAACACTGAAGCTTTCTTT